Listed below are T cell receptor beta chains from one sample, sequenced in a study of identifying expanded T cells in peripheral blood. Assay used: immunoSEQ multiplex PCR; TCRdb lists only in-frame clones, some missing. The table has approximately 130,000 clones, 65% to 90% seen once; the top ten hold around 8.2%. Sequenced sample: blood. The receptors stem from a person aged 18-70 years in good health. The CDR3 runs from the conserved cysteine through the conserved F or W. A D gene is named only where the DNA matches it firmly. Only part of the rows carry a size: once, few, many, or a class if the clone is expanded.

D,V,size,J,CDR3,DNA
TRBD2,TRBV2,NA,TRBJ2-5,CASSSFGLAGVEETQYF,TGTGCCAGCAGTTCATTCGGACTAGCGGGAGTGGAAGAGACCCAGTACTTC
NA,TRBV11-2,few,TRBJ2-7,CASSRPGRGGYEQYF,TGTGCCAGCAGCCGCCCGGGCAGGGGCGGGTACGAGCAGTACTTC
NA,TRBV28,few,TRBJ1-5,CASSLLVQPQHF,TGTGCCAGCAGCCTCTTAGTTCAGCCCCAGCATTTT
NA,TRBV28,NA,TRBJ1-1,CASQHSYTEAFF,TGTGCCAGCCAACACTCGTACACTGAAGCTTTCTTT
NA,TRBV7-2,NA,TRBJ1-2,CASSLLRGDGYTF,TGTGCCAGCAGCCTCCTTAGGGGGGATGGCTACACCTTC
NA,TRBV5-6,NA,TRBJ2-2,CASSGDPGRDTGELFF,TGTGCCAGCAGCGGGGACCCCGGGAGAGACACCGGGGAGCTGTTTTTT
TRBD2,TRBV11-3,NA,TRBJ2-1,CASSFGGGSYNEQFF,TGTGCCAGCAGCTTTGGCGGGGGGTCCTACAATGAGCAGTTCTTC
NA,TRBV4-3,NA,TRBJ1-5,CASSQVQGEDQPQHF,TGCGCCAGCAGCCAAGTCCAGGGTGAGGATCAGCCCCAGCATTTT
TRBD1,TRBV28,NA,TRBJ1-3,CASSSIGTGIGNTIYF,TGTGCCAGCAGTTCGATCGGGACAGGGATTGGAAACACCATATATTTT
NA,TRBV5-1,once,TRBJ2-5,CASSWGEQGRRETQYF,TGCGCCAGCAGCTGGGGGGAACAGGGTCGGCGAGAGACCCAGTACTTC
NA,TRBV7-9,NA,TRBJ1-5,CASSLGGQRDQPQHF,TGTGCCAGCAGCTTAGGCGGACAGAGGGATCAGCCCCAGCATTTT
NA,TRBV6-1,NA,TRBJ2-3,CASSLTDTQYF,TGTGCCAGCAGCCTTACAGATACGCAGTATTTT
NA,TRBV19,many,TRBJ1-2,CASSTRYNYGYTF,TGTGCCAGTAGTACAAGATATAACTATGGCTACACCTTC
NA,TRBV7-8,once,TRBJ2-7,CASSLAGTAEQYF,TGTGCCAGCAGCTTGGCCGGGACGGCGGAGCAGTACTTC
NA,TRBV6-6,once,TRBJ1-2,CASSQTGGGYTF,TGTGCCAGCAGCCAGACGGGTGGCGGCTACACCTTC
TRBD2,TRBV6-6,NA,TRBJ2-3,CASSPSGSRADTQYF,TGTGCCAGCAGTCCCAGCGGGAGCAGGGCAGATACGCAGTATTTT
TRBD1,TRBV7-9,NA,TRBJ1-1,CASSLGGDREAFF,TGTGCCAGCAGCTTAGGGGGGGACAGGGAAGCTTTCTTT
NA,TRBV5-1,NA,TRBJ2-7,CASSLTQPPGEQYF,TGCGCCAGCAGCTTGACCCAGCCTCCGGGGGAGCAGTACTTC
TRBD2,TRBV7-2,NA,TRBJ2-2,CASNPTSGGTGELFF,TGTGCCAGCAACCCGACTAGCGGGGGCACCGGGGAGCTGTTTTTT
NA,TRBV21-1,NA,TRBJ1-1,CASSKAGGGTEAFF,TGTGCCAGCAGCAAAGCAGGAGGGGGCACTGAAGCTTTCTTT
NA,TRBV29-1,NA,TRBJ1-1,CSVSILEAFF,TGCAGCGTCTCCATCCTGGAAGCTTTCTTT
NA,TRBV18,NA,TRBJ1-5,CASSLQKGNQPQHF,TGTGCCAGCTCACTCCAAAAGGGCAATCAGCCCCAGCATTTT
NA,TRBV30,few,TRBJ1-4,CAWNLGPEKLFF,TGTGCCTGGAACTTGGGACCGGAAAAACTGTTTTTT
NA,TRBV5-1,NA,TRBJ1-1,CASSSGQNTEAFF,TGCGCCAGCAGCTCGGGACAGAACACTGAAGCTTTCTTT
NA,TRBV4-1,NA,TRBJ2-5,CASSQDQAVKETQYF,TGCGCCAGCAGCCAAGATCAAGCAGTTAAAGAGACCCAGTACTTC
TRBD1,TRBV6-5,NA,TRBJ1-5,CASSYQGAGQPQHF,TGTGCCAGCAGTTATCAGGGGGCAGGTCAGCCCCAGCATTTT
NA,TRBV5-8,NA,TRBJ1-2,CASSHGGVDYGYTF,TGTGCCAGCAGCCACGGCGGGGTCGACTATGGCTACACCTTC
TRBD1,TRBV7-2,once,TRBJ2-1,CASSLEGASYNEQFF,TGTGCCAGCAGCTTAGAGGGGGCCTCCTACAATGAGCAGTTCTTC
NA,TRBV28,NA,TRBJ1-1,CASKQEGSEAFF,TGTGCCAGCAAACAAGAAGGGTCTGAAGCTTTCTTT
NA,TRBV7-3,NA,TRBJ1-2,CASSQTTGYGYTF,TGTGCCAGCAGCCAAACCACAGGGTACGGCTACACCTTC
NA,TRBV18,NA,TRBJ1-2,CASSPREAPLYGYTF,TGTGCCAGCTCACCAAGGGAAGCACCGCTATATGGCTACACCTTC
NA,TRBV20-1,NA,TRBJ1-2,CSASGPYGYTF,TGCAGTGCTAGTGGTCCCTATGGCTACACCTTC
NA,TRBV11-2,few,TRBJ1-1,CASSSPSRTEAFF,TGTGCCAGCAGCTCCCCGAGCAGGACTGAAGCTTTCTTT
TRBD2,TRBV5-4,NA,TRBJ2-5,CASSTVREGVETQYF,TGTGCCAGCAGCACCGTTCGGGAGGGAGTAGAGACCCAGTACTTC
NA,TRBV7-3,NA,TRBJ2-7,CASSPSPGDEQYF,TGTGCCAGCAGCCCATCCCCTGGGGACGAGCAGTACTTC
TRBD2,TRBV5-1,NA,TRBJ2-3,CASSFGTSGSGDTQYF,TGCGCCAGCAGCTTCGGGACTAGCGGGAGTGGGGATACGCAGTATTTT
NA,TRBV28,NA,TRBJ2-7,CASTTGGSSYEQYF,TGTGCCAGCACCACCGGGGGATCCTCCTACGAGCAGTACTTC
NA,TRBV2,few,TRBJ2-4,CASSGQINIQYF,TGTGCCAGCAGTGGACAGATAAACATTCAGTACTTC
TRBD1,TRBV7-9,NA,TRBJ1-1,CASRNGGTGETEAFF,TGTGCCAGCAGGAACGGGGGGACAGGGGAGACTGAAGCTTTCTTT
TRBD2,TRBV15,NA,TRBJ2-2,CATSTRGVVTGELFF,TGTGCCACCAGCACCCGGGGGGTAGTCACCGGGGAGCTGTTTTTT
NA,TRBV19,NA,TRBJ2-2,CASSGRHWNTGELFF,TGTGCCAGTAGTGGCCGACACTGGAACACCGGGGAGCTGTTTTTT
NA,TRBV28,NA,TRBJ2-7,CATRTVSEQYF,TGTGCCACCCGGACAGTTTCTGAGCAGTACTTC
NA,TRBV4-1,NA,TRBJ1-4,CASSQEGRGEKLFF,TGCGCCAGCAGCCAAGAGGGGCGGGGGGAAAAACTGTTTTTT
TRBD1,TRBV19,NA,TRBJ1-2,CATRGQGPYGYTF,TGTGCCACTAGAGGACAGGGCCCCTATGGCTACACCTTC
NA,TRBV5-5,NA,TRBJ1-3,CASGTAGNTIYF,TGTGCCAGCGGGACGGCTGGAAACACCATATATTTT
TRBD2,TRBV5-1,once,TRBJ2-2,CASSLGLEVGELFF,TGCGCCAGCAGCTTAGGACTAGAGGTCGGGGAGCTGTTTTTT
NA,TRBV25-1,once,TRBJ1-4,CASSELGTNANEKLFF,TGTGCCAGCAGTGAACTGGGAACCAACGCGAATGAAAAACTGTTTTTT
TRBD2,TRBV28,once,TRBJ2-7,CASSLTEGLATSYEQYF,TGTGCCAGCAGTTTAACCGAGGGACTAGCCACTTCCTACGAGCAGTACTTC
NA,TRBV5-4,NA,TRBJ2-7,CASTPQGRRGGEQYF,TGTGCCAGCACCCCACAGGGAAGGCGGGGCGGCGAGCAGTACTTC
NA,TRBV19,NA,TRBJ2-1,CASRRSAASSYNEQFF,TGTGCCAGTAGACGTAGCGCGGCTAGCTCCTACAATGAGCAGTTCTTC
TRBD1,TRBV18,NA,TRBJ1-5,CASSPAGGRQPQHF,TGTGCCAGCTCACCCGCAGGGGGCCGGCAGCCCCAGCATTTT
NA,TRBV6-5,NA,TRBJ1-3,CASRLDPGNTIYF,TGTGCCAGCAGATTAGACCCTGGAAACACCATATATTTT